Listed below are T cell receptor beta chains from one sample, sequenced in a study of T-cell memory formation after mild COVID-19. TCRdb redid the calling of the 5' RACE reads with MiXCR, one entry per CDR3 protein. There are some 180,000 distinct CDR3 sequences in the sample; around 18% occur only once, and roughly 3.8% lies in the top ten. The sequencing sample was made of PBMCs or a T cell subset sorted from them (not recorded which). The receptors stem from a man aged 18 to 29 who had mild COVID-19 (a few samples of this study predate the infection). Cell type and time point are not known. CDR3s include the opening cysteine and the closing phenylalanine or tryptophan. D genes are given only for firm matches. Clone sizes are given selectively: once, few, many, or a class where the clone is expanded.

d_gene: -; v_gene: TRBV2; j_gene: TRBJ1-5; abundance: -; CDR3aa: CASSPDIGPQHF; CDR3nt: TGTGCCAGCAGCCCCGATATCGGGCCCCAGCATTTT
d_gene: -; v_gene: TRBV7-9; j_gene: TRBJ2-5; abundance: once; CDR3aa: CASSLRPPVDTQYF; CDR3nt: TGTGCCAGCAGCTTGCGGCCCCCAGTCGATACCCAGTACTTC
d_gene: -; v_gene: TRBV19; j_gene: TRBJ2-7; abundance: -; CDR3aa: CASSMGWQPPSEQYF; CDR3nt: TGTGCCAGTAGTATGGGGTGGCAGCCTCCCTCCGAGCAGTACTTC
d_gene: -; v_gene: TRBV18; j_gene: TRBJ2-5; abundance: few; CDR3aa: CASSPRGLPETQYF; CDR3nt: TGTGCCAGCTCACCACGGGGACTGCCGGAGACCCAGTACTTC
d_gene: -; v_gene: TRBV3-1; j_gene: TRBJ1-4; abundance: -; CDR3aa: CASSQGGIGEKLFF; CDR3nt: TGTGCCAGCAGCCAGGGAGGGATTGGTGAAAAACTGTTTTTT
d_gene: -; v_gene: TRBV18; j_gene: TRBJ1-1; abundance: -; CDR3aa: CASSPNRDLNTEAFF; CDR3nt: TGTGCCAGCTCACCTAACAGGGATTTGAACACTGAAGCTTTCTTT
d_gene: -; v_gene: TRBV29-1; j_gene: TRBJ2-7; abundance: -; CDR3aa: CSASGGRSSYEQYF; CDR3nt: TGCAGCGCCTCTGGGGGCAGGAGCTCCTACGAGCAGTACTTC
d_gene: TRBD1; v_gene: TRBV20-1; j_gene: TRBJ2-2; abundance: many; CDR3aa: CSARDPGQGNTGELFF; CDR3nt: TGCAGTGCTAGAGATCCGGGACAGGGGAACACCGGGGAGCTGTTTTTT
d_gene: -; v_gene: TRBV12-1; j_gene: TRBJ1-2; abundance: -; CDR3aa: CASSFSRGHTPGQKYGYTF; CDR3nt: TGTGCCAGCAGCTTTAGTCGGGGACACACACCGGGACAGAAATATGGCTACACCTTC
d_gene: -; v_gene: TRBV7-9; j_gene: TRBJ1-3; abundance: -; CDR3aa: CASRGVGDPGNTIYF; CDR3nt: TGTGCCAGCAGGGGAGTAGGGGATCCTGGAAACACCATATATTTT
d_gene: -; v_gene: TRBV3-1; j_gene: TRBJ1-4; abundance: -; CDR3aa: CASSLGRLNEKLFF; CDR3nt: TGTGCCAGCAGCCTGGGACGGTTAAATGAAAAACTGTTTTTT
d_gene: -; v_gene: TRBV5-1; j_gene: TRBJ2-3; abundance: few; CDR3aa: CASSVDLASTDTQYF; CDR3nt: TGCGCCAGCAGCGTGGACTTAGCTAGCACAGATACGCAGTATTTT
d_gene: TRBD1; v_gene: TRBV7-7; j_gene: TRBJ2-3; abundance: -; CDR3aa: CASSPDRQDTQYF; CDR3nt: TGTGCTAGCAGCCCGGACAGGCAGGATACGCAGTATTTT
d_gene: -; v_gene: TRBV28; j_gene: TRBJ2-4; abundance: -; CDR3aa: CASRPHAVPGNIQYF; CDR3nt: TGTGCCAGCAGACCCCACGCGGTACCTGGAAACATTCAGTACTTC
d_gene: -; v_gene: TRBV7-2; j_gene: TRBJ1-1; abundance: few; CDR3aa: CASSLFTEAFF; CDR3nt: TGTGCCAGCAGCTTATTTACTGAAGCTTTCTTT
d_gene: TRBD1; v_gene: TRBV25-1; j_gene: TRBJ1-6; abundance: few; CDR3aa: CASSESGQGNSPLHF; CDR3nt: TGTGCCAGCAGTGAATCGGGACAGGGTAATTCACCCCTCCACTTT
d_gene: -; v_gene: TRBV6-5; j_gene: TRBJ2-5; abundance: few; CDR3aa: CATGARPSGETQYF; CDR3nt: TGTGCCACAGGGGCCCGACCCAGCGGAGAGACCCAGTACTTC
d_gene: TRBD1; v_gene: TRBV19; j_gene: TRBJ1-5; abundance: -; CDR3aa: CASRITGGDQPQHF; CDR3nt: TGTGCCAGTAGGATTACAGGGGGCGACCAGCCCCAGCATTTT
d_gene: TRBD1; v_gene: TRBV9; j_gene: TRBJ2-7; abundance: few; CDR3aa: CASSVGTGSFYEQYF; CDR3nt: TGTGCCAGCAGCGTAGGGACAGGGTCGTTCTACGAGCAGTACTTC
d_gene: -; v_gene: TRBV5-8; j_gene: TRBJ1-1; abundance: -; CDR3aa: CASSHSSAAFF; CDR3nt: TGTGCCAGCAGCCATAGCTCGGCAGCTTTCTTT
d_gene: -; v_gene: TRBV20-1; j_gene: TRBJ1-2; abundance: -; CDR3aa: CSAFWGHGYTF; CDR3nt: TGCAGTGCTTTTTGGGGGCATGGCTACACCTTC
d_gene: TRBD2; v_gene: TRBV27; j_gene: TRBJ2-3; abundance: -; CDR3aa: CASSLRTRGGADTQYF; CDR3nt: TGTGCCAGCAGTTTACGGACTAGAGGTGGGGCAGATACGCAGTATTTT
d_gene: -; v_gene: TRBV7-2; j_gene: TRBJ2-1; abundance: few; CDR3aa: CASSLSLTAVGGYNEQFF; CDR3nt: TGTGCCAGCAGCTTATCGTTGACAGCTGTTGGTGGGTACAATGAGCAGTTCTTC
d_gene: -; v_gene: TRBV29-1; j_gene: TRBJ1-1; abundance: -; CDR3aa: CSVEVQTNTEAFF; CDR3nt: TGCAGCGTTGAAGTGCAGACGAACACTGAAGCTTTCTTT
d_gene: -; v_gene: TRBV30; j_gene: TRBJ2-1; abundance: few; CDR3aa: CAWSERFSGSYNEQFF; CDR3nt: TGTGCCTGGAGTGAGAGATTTAGCGGCTCCTACAATGAGCAGTTCTTC
d_gene: TRBD2; v_gene: TRBV4-2; j_gene: TRBJ2-3; abundance: few; CDR3aa: CASSRTTSGGDTQYF; CDR3nt: TGTGCCAGCAGCCGAACGACTAGCGGGGGAGATACGCAGTATTTT
d_gene: TRBD1; v_gene: TRBV6-1; j_gene: TRBJ2-5; abundance: few; CDR3aa: CASSLWDRDQETQYF; CDR3nt: TGTGCCAGCAGTTTATGGGACAGGGACCAAGAGACCCAGTACTTC
d_gene: TRBD2; v_gene: TRBV28; j_gene: TRBJ2-5; abundance: few; CDR3aa: CASSPGLMGGGPETQYF; CDR3nt: TGTGCCAGCAGTCCCGGGTTGATGGGCGGGGGGCCAGAGACCCAGTACTTC
d_gene: -; v_gene: TRBV6-4; j_gene: TRBJ2-1; abundance: many; CDR3aa: CASSDEFSGYNEQFF; CDR3nt: TGTGCCAGCAGTGACGAGTTTTCCGGTTACAATGAGCAGTTCTTC
d_gene: TRBD1; v_gene: TRBV6-5; j_gene: TRBJ2-7; abundance: few; CDR3aa: CASSYSTGQGSRQYF; CDR3nt: TGTGCCAGCAGTTACTCGACCGGACAGGGGTCTAGGCAGTACTTC
d_gene: TRBD2; v_gene: TRBV7-3; j_gene: TRBJ2-3; abundance: -; CDR3aa: CASSVTSGARTDTQYF; CDR3nt: TGTGCCAGCAGCGTAACTAGCGGGGCCCGCACAGATACGCAGTATTTT
d_gene: -; v_gene: TRBV14; j_gene: TRBJ2-7; abundance: -; CDR3aa: CASSQGIREQYF; CDR3nt: TGTGCCAGCAGCCAAGGTATTCGCGAGCAGTACTTC